Sequencing of this TCR beta chain was carried out in a study of OX40 agonist ivuxolimab in advanced cancers. Study summary: With ivuxolimab, an agonistic anti-OX40 (CD134) antibody, patients were treated. The mean age was around 56 years, ranging from roughly 23 to 79, with 80% to 85% of participants male.

Produced via immunoSEQ multiplex PCR; TCRdb's table is partial and in-frame only. The repertoire has about 59,000 clones, roughly 90% of them found once; the top ten carry more than 20%. Regarding the study as a whole: At 0.1 to 3.0 mg/kg and by week 6, clonal expansion occurred in CD4+ and CD8+ blood T cells.

With respect to this clone: Its target is unknown.

The sample was CD4+ or CD8+ T cells sorted from blood, taken in a trial of the OX40 agonist ivuxolimab. This receptor was identified in an adult with an advanced solid tumor such as melanoma, head and neck, liver or kidney cancer.

The CDR3 sequence is CASSISAPGTGGYTF. The CDR3 DNA is TGTGCCAGTAGTATATCGGCCCCAGGAACGGGCGGCTACACCTTC. The V call is TRBV19, the J call TRBJ1-2, with no clear D. This CDR3 comprises 15 residues. Per germline, CDR1 LNHDA and CDR2 SQIVND (reference sequence). V was pared by 2 bases and J by 8 bases, with 18 bases between.